The sequence of this T cell receptor beta chain was determined in a study of T cells in narcolepsy (dated by TCRdb to the late 2010s). About the investigation overall: The study enrolled patients with narcolepsy type 1 or type 2 (NT1, NT2) together with healthy control donors. Autoreactive T cells targeting hypocretin neuron self-antigens (hypocretin, TRIB2) were sought in narcolepsy patients, and TCR Vbeta sequencing was used to track clonotypes in blood and CSF.

The method behind the library was the immunoSEQ multiplex PCR assay. TCRdb obtained this table from immuneACCESS and retained in-frame rearrangements with V and J assigned. These tables miss some clones; where compared with another copy, unresolved V genes account for less than half of the shortfall, and the remainder is unexplained. Counted in this sample were 30,000 to 45,000 clones; about 85% of them appeared once. Clones ranked in the top ten supply 1.5% to 2% of the sample. Summary of the overall study and its limitations: No sequences matching autoreactive T cell clones were contained in some blood memory CD4+ repertoires from patients and controls. Plots that compared CSF and blood CD4+ T cell clonotypes from the same patient highlighted HCRT-specific and TRIB2-specific autoreactive clonotypes. Numbers of sequenced blood memory CD4+ clonotypes were comparable, averaging roughly 40,000 in patients and more than 30,000 in controls. Autoreactive clonotypes were reported to be detected serially in the blood of the same patients and of different patients, but not in the blood of healthy controls.

For this clone: Its target antigen remains unknown. No clone much larger than this one lies a single base away; base qualities are absent.

Unmatched junction bases come to 6, with V trimmed by 6 bases and J by 4 bases. Taken from cysteine to phenylalanine, the CDR3 has 15 residues. Only CDR3 DNA is held: 45 bases, read in frame from base 1. Per the germline V gene, MNHNS is the CDR1 and SASEGT is the CDR2. For TCR Vbeta sequencing, memory CD4+ T cells were sorted ex vivo from the peripheral blood of narcolepsy patients and healthy controls. The sample consisted of CD45RA- memory CD4+ T cells from PBMCs. The sample's cell subset or site, from its label and the paper: memory T cells sorted ex vivo from peripheral blood. This sequence was found in a human donor with narcolepsy. The chain is assembled from TRBV6-1 and TRBJ1-6; TRBD1 lines up with 7 middle nucleotides. The sequence in DNA is TGTGCCAGCAGGGCCGGGACAGCATATAATTCACCCCTCCACTTT. The encoded protein is CASRAGTAYNSPLHF.